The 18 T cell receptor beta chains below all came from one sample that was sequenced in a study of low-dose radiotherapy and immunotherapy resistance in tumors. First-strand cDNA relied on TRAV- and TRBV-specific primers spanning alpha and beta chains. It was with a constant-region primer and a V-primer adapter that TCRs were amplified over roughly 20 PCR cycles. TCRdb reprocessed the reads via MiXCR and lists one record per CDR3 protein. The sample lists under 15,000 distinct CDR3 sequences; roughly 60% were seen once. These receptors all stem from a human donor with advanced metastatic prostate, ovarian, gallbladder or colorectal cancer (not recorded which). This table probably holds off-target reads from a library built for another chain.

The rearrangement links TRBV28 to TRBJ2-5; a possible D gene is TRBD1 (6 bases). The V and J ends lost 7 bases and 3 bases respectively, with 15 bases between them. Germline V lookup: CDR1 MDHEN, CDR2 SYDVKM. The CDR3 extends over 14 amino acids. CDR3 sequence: CASTRGFGEETQYF. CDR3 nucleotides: TGTGCCAGCACCAGGGGATTCGGAGAAGAGACCCAGTACTTC.

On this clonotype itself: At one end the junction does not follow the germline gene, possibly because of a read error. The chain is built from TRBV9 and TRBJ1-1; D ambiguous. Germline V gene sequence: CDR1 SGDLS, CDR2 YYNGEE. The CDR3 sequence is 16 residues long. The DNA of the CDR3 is TGTGCCAGCAGCGTAGGCGGCGTCGGGGTGAACACTAAAGCTTTCTTT. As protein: CASSVGGVGVNTKAFF.

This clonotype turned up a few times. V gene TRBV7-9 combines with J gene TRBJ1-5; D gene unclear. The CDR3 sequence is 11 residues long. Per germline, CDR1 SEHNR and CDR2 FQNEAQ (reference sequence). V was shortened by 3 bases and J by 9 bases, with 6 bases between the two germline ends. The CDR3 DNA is TGTGCCAGCAGCTTGTCGGGGCCCCAGCATTTT. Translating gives CASSLSGPQHF.

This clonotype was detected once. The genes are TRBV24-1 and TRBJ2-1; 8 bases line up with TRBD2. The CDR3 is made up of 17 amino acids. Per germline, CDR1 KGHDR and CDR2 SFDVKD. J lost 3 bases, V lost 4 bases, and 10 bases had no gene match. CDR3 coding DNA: TGTGCCACCAGTGAAACACCATTTAGCGGGAACTACAATGAGCAGTTCTTC. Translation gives CATSETPFSGNYNEQFF.

DNA of the CDR3: TGCGCCAGCAGCTTGGGACAGGATAGCAATCAGCCCCAGCATTTT. This sequence encodes CASSLGQDSNQPQHF. V usage is TRBV5-1 and J usage is TRBJ1-5; D is possibly TRBD1 (6 bases). This CDR3 spans 15 amino acids. The V and J ends lost 0 bases and 0 bases respectively, with 7 bases between them. Germline CDR1 and CDR2: SGHRS and YFSETQ. Full variable domain (missing parts from reference TRBV5-1 and TRBJ1-5): KAGVTQTPRYLIKTRGQQVTLSCSPISGHRSVSWYQQTPGQGLQFLFEYFSETQRNKGNFPGRFSGRQFSNSRSEMNVSTLELGDSALYLCASSLGQDSNQPQHFGDGTRLSIL.

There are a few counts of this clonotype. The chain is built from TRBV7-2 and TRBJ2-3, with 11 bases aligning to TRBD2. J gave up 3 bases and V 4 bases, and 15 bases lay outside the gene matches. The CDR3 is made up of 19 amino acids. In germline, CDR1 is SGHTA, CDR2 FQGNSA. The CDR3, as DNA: TGTGCCAGCAGCTCTCCACACAATAGCGGGAGGGCAAGGACAGATACGCAGTATTTT. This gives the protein CASSSPHNSGRARTDTQYF.

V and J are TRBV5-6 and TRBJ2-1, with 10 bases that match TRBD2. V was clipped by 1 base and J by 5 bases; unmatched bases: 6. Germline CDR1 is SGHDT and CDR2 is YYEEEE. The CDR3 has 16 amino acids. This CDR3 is CASSLKVLAGNNEQFF. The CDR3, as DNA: TGTGCCAGCAGCTTGAAGGTACTAGCGGGGAACAATGAGCAGTTCTTC.

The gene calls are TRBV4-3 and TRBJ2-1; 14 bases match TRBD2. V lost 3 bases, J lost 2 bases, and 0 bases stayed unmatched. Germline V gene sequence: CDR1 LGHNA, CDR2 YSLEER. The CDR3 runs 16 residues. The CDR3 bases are TGCGCCAGCAGCCAGACTAGCGGGGGGGCCTACAATGAGCAGTTCTTC. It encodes CASSQTSGGAYNEQFF.

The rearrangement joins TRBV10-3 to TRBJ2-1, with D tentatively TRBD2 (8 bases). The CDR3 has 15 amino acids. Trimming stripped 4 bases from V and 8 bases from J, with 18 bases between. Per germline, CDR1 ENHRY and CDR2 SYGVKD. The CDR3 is CAISAGGGASDEQFF. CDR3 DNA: TGTGCCATCAGTGCGGGAGGGGGCGCGTCCGATGAGCAGTTCTTC.

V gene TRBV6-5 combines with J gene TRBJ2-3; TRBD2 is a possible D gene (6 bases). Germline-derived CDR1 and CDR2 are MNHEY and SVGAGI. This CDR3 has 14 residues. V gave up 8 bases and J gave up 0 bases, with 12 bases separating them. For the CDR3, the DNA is TGTGCCAGCCAATTTAGCGGTAGCACAGATACGCAGTATTTT. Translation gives CASQFSGSTDTQYF.

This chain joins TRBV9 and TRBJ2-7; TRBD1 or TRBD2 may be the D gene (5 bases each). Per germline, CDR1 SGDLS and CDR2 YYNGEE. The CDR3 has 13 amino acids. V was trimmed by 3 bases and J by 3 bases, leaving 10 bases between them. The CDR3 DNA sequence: TGTGCCAGCAGCGGGGGACCTTACTACGAGCAGTACTTC. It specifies CASSGGPYYEQYF. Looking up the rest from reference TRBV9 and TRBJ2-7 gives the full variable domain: DSGVTQTPKHLITATGQRVTLRCSPRSGDLSVYWYQQSLDQGLQFLIQYYNGEERAKGNILERFSAQQFPDLHSELNLSSLELGDSALYFCASSGGPYYEQYFGPGTRLTVT.

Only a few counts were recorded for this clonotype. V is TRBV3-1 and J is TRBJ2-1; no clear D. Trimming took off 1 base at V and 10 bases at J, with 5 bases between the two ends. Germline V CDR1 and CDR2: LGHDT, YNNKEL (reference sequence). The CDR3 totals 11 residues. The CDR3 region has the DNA TGTGCCAGCAGCCAAGTGGACGAGCAGTTCTTC. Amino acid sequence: CASSQVDEQFF.

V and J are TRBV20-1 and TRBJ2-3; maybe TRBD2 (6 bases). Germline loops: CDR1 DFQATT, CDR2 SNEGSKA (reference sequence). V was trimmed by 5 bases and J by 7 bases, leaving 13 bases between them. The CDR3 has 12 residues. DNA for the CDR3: TGCAGTGCTCCCAACCGGGGGAATACGCAGTATTTT. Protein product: CSAPNRGNTQYF.

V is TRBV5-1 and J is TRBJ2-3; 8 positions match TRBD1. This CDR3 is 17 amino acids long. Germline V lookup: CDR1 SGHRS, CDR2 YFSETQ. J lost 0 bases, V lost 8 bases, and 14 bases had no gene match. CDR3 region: CASKGAGGETSTDTQYF. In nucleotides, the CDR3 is TGCGCCAGTAAAGGAGCAGGGGGCGAGACTAGCACAGATACGCAGTATTTT.

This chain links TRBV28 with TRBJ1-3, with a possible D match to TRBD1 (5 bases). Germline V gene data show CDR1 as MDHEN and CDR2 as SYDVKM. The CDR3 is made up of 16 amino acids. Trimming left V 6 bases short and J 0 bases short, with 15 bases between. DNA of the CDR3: TGTGCCAGCAGCTCCCAGGGTGAGGTCTCTGGAAACACCATATATTTT. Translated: CASSSQGEVSGNTIYF.

The CDR3 nucleotides are TGTGCCAGCCTCGGACTAGCGGGAGTCTCAACCGGGGAGCTGTTTTTT. Protein sequence: CASLGLAGVSTGELFF. This chain joins TRBV6-1 and TRBJ2-2; TRBD2 agrees at 13 bases. Per germline, CDR1 MNHNS and CDR2 SASEGT. V shed 8 bases and J 5 bases; nucleotides not matched to a gene: 8. This CDR3 contains 16 residues.

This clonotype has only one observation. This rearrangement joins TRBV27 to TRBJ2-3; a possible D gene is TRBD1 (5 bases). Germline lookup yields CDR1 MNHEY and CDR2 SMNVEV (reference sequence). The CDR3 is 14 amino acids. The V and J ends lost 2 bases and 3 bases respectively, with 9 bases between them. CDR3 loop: CASSLPGPTDTQYF. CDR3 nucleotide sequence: TGTGCCAGCAGTTTACCAGGGCCAACAGATACGCAGTATTTT.

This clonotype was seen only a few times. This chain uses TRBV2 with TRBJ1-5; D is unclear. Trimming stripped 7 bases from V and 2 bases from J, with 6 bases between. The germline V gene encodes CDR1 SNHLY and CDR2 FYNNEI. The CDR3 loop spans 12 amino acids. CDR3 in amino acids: CASTAGNQPQHF. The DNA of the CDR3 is TGTGCCAGCACGGCAGGCAATCAGCCCCAGCATTTT.